The clone carrying this TCR beta chain was found a few times. These data belong to a study of radiotherapy plus CTLA-4 blockade in lung cancer. Focal radiation plus CTLA-4 blockade with ipilimumab was given to patients with chemo-refractory metastatic non-small-cell lung cancer. Produced via immunoSEQ multiplex PCR; TCRdb's table is partial and in-frame only. Here the sample spans some 66,000 clones, roughly four fifths being singletons. V dropped 4 bases and J dropped 3; count of bases not matched to a gene: 8. Germline CDR1 and CDR2: MNHEY and SMNVEV (reference sequence). The length of the CDR3 is 16 residues.

Sequences were derived from peripheral blood, sampled from a patient treated with radiotherapy plus ipilimumab. The sequence was collected from a human donor with non-small cell lung cancer who had a partial response to radiotherapy plus ipilimumab. This chain connects TRBV27 to TRBJ2-3; 9 bases align to TRBD2. The CDR3 DNA is TGTGCCAGCAGTTCTCTTAGCGGGAGTTTGACAGATACGCAGTATTTT. Its protein product is CASSSLSGSLTDTQYF.